The clone carrying this TCR beta chain is a singleton in its sample. Possible read error: a much larger clone is one base away. Researchers defined stable Graves' hyperthyroidism as no ophthalmopathy progression within 18 months. Patients were aged 18 to 65, had disease duration under 2 months, and had newly diagnosed hyperthyroidism. Any patient presenting with uncontrolled infection, other autoimmune disease, pregnancy or lactation was left out. Thyroid ultrasound, orbital computed tomography, clinical symptoms, and serum thyroxine and TRAb underpinned diagnoses. The sample originates from a study of T cells in Graves' hyperthyroidism and ophthalmopathy. The germline V gene encodes CDR1 SGHVS and CDR2 FNYEAQ. CDR3 length: 14 residues. TCR beta CDR3 region amplification was performed from RNA transcripts. HTBI primers were used for first-round RT-PCR of the TCR CDR3. MiXCR, applied by TCRdb to the multiplex PCR reads, yields one record per CDR3 protein. The table lists roughly 700,000 distinct CDR3 sequences, 13% to 15% of them singletons.

V usage is TRBV7-6 and J usage is TRBJ2-1; a possible D gene is TRBD2 (5 bases). TRBJ2-7 matches the DNA end more closely, so the J call is doubtful. The sequence derives from a woman between 18 and 29 years old with Graves' hyperthyroidism. Sequenced sample: blood. The CDR3 spells CASSPPEARGEQYF. Written as DNA, the CDR3 is TGTGCCAGCAGCCCCCCCGAGGCCCGGGGTGAGCAGTACTTC.